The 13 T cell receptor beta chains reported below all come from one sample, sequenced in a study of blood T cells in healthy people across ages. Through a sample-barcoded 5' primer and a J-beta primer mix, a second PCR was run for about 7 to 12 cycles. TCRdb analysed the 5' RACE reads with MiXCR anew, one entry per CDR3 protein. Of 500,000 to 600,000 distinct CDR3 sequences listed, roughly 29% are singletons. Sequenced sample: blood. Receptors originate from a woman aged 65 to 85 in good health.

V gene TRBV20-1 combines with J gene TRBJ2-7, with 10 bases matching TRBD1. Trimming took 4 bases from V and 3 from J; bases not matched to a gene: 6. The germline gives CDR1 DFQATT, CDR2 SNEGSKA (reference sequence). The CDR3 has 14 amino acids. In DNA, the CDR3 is TGCAGTGCTACGAGGGGACAGGGGAACTACGAGCAGTACTTC. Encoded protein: CSATRGQGNYEQYF.

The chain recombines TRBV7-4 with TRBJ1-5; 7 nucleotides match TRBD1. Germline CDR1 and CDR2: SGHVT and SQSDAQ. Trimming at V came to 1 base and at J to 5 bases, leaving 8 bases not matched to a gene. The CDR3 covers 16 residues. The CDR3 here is CASSLDQGTEYQPQHF. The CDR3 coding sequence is TGTGCCAGCAGCTTAGACCAGGGGACAGAGTATCAGCCCCAGCATTTT.

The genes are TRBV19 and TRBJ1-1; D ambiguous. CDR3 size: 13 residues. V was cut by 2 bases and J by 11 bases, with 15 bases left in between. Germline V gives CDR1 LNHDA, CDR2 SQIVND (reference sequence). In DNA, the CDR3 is TGTGCCAGTAGTATACAGGACGCACCCGGGGCTTTCTTT. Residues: CASSIQDAPGAFF.

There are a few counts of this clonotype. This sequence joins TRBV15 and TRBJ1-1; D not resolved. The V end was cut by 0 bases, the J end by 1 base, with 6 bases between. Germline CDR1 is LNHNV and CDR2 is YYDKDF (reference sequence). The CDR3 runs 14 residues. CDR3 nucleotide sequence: TGTGCCACCAGCAGAGATCGGCAGAACACTGAAGCTTTCTTT. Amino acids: CATSRDRQNTEAFF.

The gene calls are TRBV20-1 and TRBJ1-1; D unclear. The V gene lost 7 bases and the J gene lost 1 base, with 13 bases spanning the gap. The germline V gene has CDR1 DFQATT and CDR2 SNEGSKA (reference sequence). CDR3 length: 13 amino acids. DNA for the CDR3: TGCAGTGTTAGGACGGACGGGAACACTGAAGCTTTCTTT. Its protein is CSVRTDGNTEAFF.

CDR3 sequence (DNA): TGCAGTCCCTCTAGCGGGGGGGACACAGATACGCAGTATTTT. It specifies CSPSSGGDTDTQYF. The chain joins TRBV20-1 to TRBJ2-3; TRBD2 matches 12 bases. Per germline, CDR1 DFQATT and CDR2 SNEGSKA (reference sequence). The V segment lost 8 bases and the J segment 2 bases; nucleotides outside the gene matches: 5. The length of the CDR3 is 14 residues.

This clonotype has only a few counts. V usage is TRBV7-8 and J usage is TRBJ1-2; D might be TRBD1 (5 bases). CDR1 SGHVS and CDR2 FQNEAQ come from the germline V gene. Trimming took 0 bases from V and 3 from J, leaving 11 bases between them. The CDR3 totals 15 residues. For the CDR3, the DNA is TGTGCCAGCAGCTTAGCCTGGGGCAGGGACTATGGCTACACCTTC. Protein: CASSLAWGRDYGYTF.

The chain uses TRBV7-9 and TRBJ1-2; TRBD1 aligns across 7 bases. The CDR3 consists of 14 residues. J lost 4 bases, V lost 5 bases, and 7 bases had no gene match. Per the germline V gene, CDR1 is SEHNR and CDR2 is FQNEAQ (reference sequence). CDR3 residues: CASSQSTGSYGYTF. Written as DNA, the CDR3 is TGTGCCAGCAGCCAGTCGACAGGGAGCTATGGCTACACCTTC.

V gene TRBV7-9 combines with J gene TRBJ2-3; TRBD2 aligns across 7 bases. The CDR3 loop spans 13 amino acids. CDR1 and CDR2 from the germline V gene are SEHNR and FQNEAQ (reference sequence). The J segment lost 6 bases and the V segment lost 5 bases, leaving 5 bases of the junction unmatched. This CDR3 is CASSKTSSDTQYF. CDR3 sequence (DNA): TGTGCCAGCAGCAAGACTAGCAGTGATACGCAGTATTTT. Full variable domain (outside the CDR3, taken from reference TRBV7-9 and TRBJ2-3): DTGVSQNPRHKITKRGQNVTFRCDPISEHNRLYWYRQTLGQGPEFLTYFQNEAQLEKSRLLSDRFSAERPKGSFSTLEIQRTEQGDSAMYLCASSKTSSDTQYFGPGTRLTVL.

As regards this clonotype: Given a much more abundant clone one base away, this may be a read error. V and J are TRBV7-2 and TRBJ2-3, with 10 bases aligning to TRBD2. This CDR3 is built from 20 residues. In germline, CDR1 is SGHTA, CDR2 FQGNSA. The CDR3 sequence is CASSLGPSGGLGVPTDTRYF. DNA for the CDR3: TGTGCCAGCAGCTTAGGGCCTAGCGGGGGCCTGGGGGTTCCGACAGATACGCGGTATTTT.

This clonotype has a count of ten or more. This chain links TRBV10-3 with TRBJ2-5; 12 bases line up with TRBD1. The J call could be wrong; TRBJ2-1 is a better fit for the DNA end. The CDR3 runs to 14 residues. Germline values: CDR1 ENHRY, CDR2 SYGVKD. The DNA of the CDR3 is TGTGCCATCAGTCCGGGACAGGGGGCCGATGAGCAGTTCTTC. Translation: CAISPGQGADEQFF.

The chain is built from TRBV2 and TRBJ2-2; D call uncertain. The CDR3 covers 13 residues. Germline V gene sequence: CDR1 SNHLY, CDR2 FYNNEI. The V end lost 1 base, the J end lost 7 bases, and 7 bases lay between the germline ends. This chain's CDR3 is CASSEGIIGELFF. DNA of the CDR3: TGTGCCAGCAGTGAAGGCATCATCGGGGAGCTGTTTTTT.

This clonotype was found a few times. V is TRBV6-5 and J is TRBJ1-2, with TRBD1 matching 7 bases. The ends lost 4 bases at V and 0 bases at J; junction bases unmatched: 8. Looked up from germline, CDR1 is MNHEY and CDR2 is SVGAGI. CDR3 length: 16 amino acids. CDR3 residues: CASSFQGQKTNYGYTF. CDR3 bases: TGTGCCAGCAGTTTCCAGGGACAGAAGACTAACTATGGCTACACCTTC.